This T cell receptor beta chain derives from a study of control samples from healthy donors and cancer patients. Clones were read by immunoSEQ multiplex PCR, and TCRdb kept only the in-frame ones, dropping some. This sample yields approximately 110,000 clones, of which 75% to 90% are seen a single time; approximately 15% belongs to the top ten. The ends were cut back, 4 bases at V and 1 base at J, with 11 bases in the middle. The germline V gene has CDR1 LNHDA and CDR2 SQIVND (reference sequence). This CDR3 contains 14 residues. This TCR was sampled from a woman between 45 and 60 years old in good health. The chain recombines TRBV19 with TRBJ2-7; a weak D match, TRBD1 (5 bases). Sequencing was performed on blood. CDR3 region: CASSKRGRSYEQYF. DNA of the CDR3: TGTGCCAGTAGTAAAAGGGGCAGGTCCTACGAGCAGTACTTC.